The sequence of this T cell receptor beta chain was determined in a study of early T cells in non-severe SARS-CoV-2 infection (dated by TCRdb to about 2021). For the study in its entirety: Bulk RNA from unsorted whole blood was used for TCR sequencing, so alpha and beta chains could not be paired. The paper's findings and limits, for the study overall: Matching against VDJdb was skewed toward anti-spike CD8 responses, likely underestimated virus-specific expansions, and missed private and CD4 specificities.

V gives up 6 bases and J gives up 1 base, and the segment between their germline ends measures 9 bases. The CDR3, from cysteine to phenylalanine, totals 13 residues. Just the 39-base CDR3 DNA is kept, in frame starting at base 1. Library generation was performed with 5' RACE. The sequencing machine was a NextSeq 500. The TCR library protocol attached unique molecular identifiers to individual cDNA molecules to correct for sequencing error and PCR bias. TCR alpha and beta chains were both sequenced, and the abundances of alpha and beta sequences in each sample were closely correlated with each other. The original methods were these. V gene, J gene and CDR3 annotation of TCR sequences was performed with Decombinator V4. Expanded TCRs were defined as changing significantly between any two time points under a Poisson model with p below 0.0001. TCR abundances were normalised to the total number of TCRs sequenced per sample and were expressed as counts per million. MAIT TCRs were defined by TRAV1-2 paired with TRAJ12, TRAJ20 or TRAJ33, and iNKT TCRs by TRAV10 paired with TRAJ18. A search of VDJdb, accessed on 1 November 2021, was run for TCRs annotated to CMV, EBV and SARS-CoV-2, with TCRs annotated for multiple antigens excluded. The raw public data were reprocessed by TCRdb itself: fastp quality trimming at Q25, MiXCR clonotype calling, in-frame beta chains only. A single entry per CDR3 protein holds the most common genes and DNA from its merged rows. The V and J calls were determined by TCRdb, not by the authors. The sample table holds tens of thousands of distinct CDR3 sequences, of which 12% were seen once. The leading ten clones occupy approximately 5% of the sample.

The study was a case-control design nested within a healthcare worker cohort in London, UK, with weekly nasopharyngeal swab PCR tests and blood sampling. Healthcare workers were recruited during the week of the UK lockdown, between 23 and 31 March 2020, and followed weekly for up to about 15 weeks. In this sample, this clonotype turned up many times. There is no known antigen for this receptor. No base-level quality is on record; no much larger clone is a single base apart. Source material: whole blood. The sequence came from an adult who was a healthcare worker with PCR-confirmed SARS-CoV-2 infection or an uninfected control (not recorded which). The chain joins TRBV12-3 or TRBV12-4 to TRBJ1-1; there is no confident call for the D gene. The CDR3: CASSLPPNTEAFF. The DNA sequence is as follows: TGTGCCAGCAGCCTACCTCCGAACACTGAAGCTTTCTTT.